This TCR beta chain was captured in a study of T-cell reconstitution after alpha-beta-depleted transplantation in children. Findings of the study overall: The high TCRbeta diversity at day 60 in some patients came from surviving recipient T cells and thymic progenitors. When one year had passed after transplant, most T-cell counts and diversity came from newly produced T cells. Approximately two months post-transplant, alpha-beta T cells reportedly originated from several hundred expanded graft clones.

Germline-derived CDR1 and CDR2 are MDHEN and SYDVKM. Trimming shortened V by 3 bases and J by 4 bases, and 16 bases separated the two germline ends. This CDR3 has 16 residues. Unique molecular identifiers were used in preparing the TCRbeta library. TCRdb reanalysed the PCR reads using MiXCR and keeps one entry per CDR3 protein. The data show under 300,000 distinct CDR3 sequences, 11% seen once. As to this clonotype: Its antigen is unidentified.

This sequence was found in a male patient under 10 years old who had a stem cell transplant for chronic granulomatous disease, so the T cells may come from the graft donor. The chain is built from TRBV28 and TRBJ1-5, with a possible D match to TRBD1 (6 bases). Sample: peripheral blood, taken 180 days after TCRalphabeta/CD19-depleted stem cell transplant. The DNA for the CDR3 is TGTGCCAGCAGTTTTTTGTCCCGAGGGGGGAATCAGCCCCAGCATTTT. Amino acid sequence: CASSFLSRGGNQPQHF.